This T cell receptor (beta chain) stems from a study of OX40 agonist ivuxolimab in advanced cancers. Overall study: At doses from 0.01 to 10 mg/kg, patients were given intravenous ivuxolimab every 2 weeks.

Notes on the study in general: Among the lowest peripheral clonal expansion occurred in 0.1-3.0 mg/kg partial responders.

This clone was recorded only once. Its antigen is as yet unknown. Profiling relied on immunoSEQ multiplex PCR, and the TCRdb table lists in-frame clones only, not all of them. The data contain about 82,000 clones, around 86% of them singletons. The receptor was isolated from an adult with an advanced solid tumor such as melanoma, head and neck, liver or kidney cancer. This sample comprised CD4+ or CD8+ T cells sorted from blood, obtained in a trial of the OX40 agonist ivuxolimab.

Here the CDR3 reads CASSEAGSFSGNTIYF. CDR3 in DNA: TGTGCCAGCAGTGAGGCAGGGAGTTTCTCTGGAAACACCATATATTTT. J is TRBJ1-3 and V is TRBV6-1; weak D call: TRBD1 (5 bases). Germline V lookup: CDR1 MNHNS, CDR2 SASEGT. The V gene lost 3 bases and the J gene lost 0 bases, with 12 bases spanning the gap. The CDR3 extends over 16 amino acids.